The 27 T cell receptor beta chains below were found in one sample sequenced in a study of blood T cell repertoires in COVID-19. Some clones are missing from TCRdb's copy, which holds only in-frame ones; the method was immunoSEQ multiplex PCR. This table holds some 170,000 clones, over 85% found once. The specimen was peripheral blood. Receptors originate from a man between 60 and 70 years old with active or convalescent COVID-19.

This chain links TRBV5-1 with TRBJ2-7; 8 nucleotides line up with TRBD1. This CDR3 region has 14 residues. The V and J ends lost 0 bases and 6 bases, in that order; junction bases with no gene match: 5. Germline CDR1 SGHRS, CDR2 YFSETQ. CDR3 sequence (DNA): TGCGCCAGCAGCTTGGCGACAGGGGTAGGCGAGCAGTACTTC. Its translation: CASSLATGVGEQYF.

The chain carries TRBV10-3 and TRBJ1-1, with TRBD1 as a possible D gene (6 bases). The V gene lost 7 bases and the J gene lost 4 bases, with 13 bases spanning the gap. Germline CDR1 and CDR2: ENHRY and SYGVKD. The CDR3 extends over 13 amino acids. In DNA form, the CDR3 reads TGTGCCATCACACCGGTAGGGGGCACTGAAGCTTTCTTT. This encodes CAITPVGGTEAFF.

V and J are TRBV6-2 or TRBV6-3 and TRBJ1-6, with TRBD1 identical over 7 bases. Germline V lookup: CDR1 MNHEY, CDR2 SVGEGT. The CDR3 sequence is 15 residues long. Trimming at V came to 5 bases and at J to 4 bases, leaving 5 bases not matched to a gene. The chain's CDR3 is CASSTGALYNSPLHF. The CDR3 DNA reads TGTGCCAGCAGTACAGGGGCCCTTTATAATTCACCCCTCCACTTT.

This rearrangement joins TRBV3-1 (or the pseudogene TRBV3-2) to TRBJ1-2; 8 nucleotides align to TRBD1. The germline V gene encodes CDR1 LGHDT and CDR2 YNNKEL (reference sequence). The CDR3 extends over 16 amino acids. The junction had 14 bases not matched to a gene; V was cut back by 4 bases and J by 7 bases. The CDR3 sequence is CASSPPGGGGMSGYTF. CDR3 nucleotides: TGTGCCAGCAGCCCCCCAGGGGGCGGCGGAATGAGTGGCTACACCTTC.

This chain links TRBV5-1 with TRBJ1-4, with D tentatively TRBD1 (5 bases). The CDR3 is made up of 19 amino acids. Trimming removed 3 bases at V and 0 bases at J, with 21 bases between. Germline V gene lookup returns CDR1 SGHRS and CDR2 YFSETQ. The CDR3 nucleotides read TGCGCCAGCAGCTATCGGGGGTACGCCCAACACGCAACTAATGAAAAACTGTTTTTT. Residues: CASSYRGYAQHATNEKLFF.

The V and J genes are TRBV6-4 and TRBJ2-2; no clear D. The ends were cut back, 0 bases at V and 3 bases at J, with 5 bases in the middle. The germline V gene has CDR1 MRHNA and CDR2 SNTAGT. The CDR3 totals 14 residues. The CDR3, as DNA: TGTGCCAGCAGTGACTCCACGGACACCGGGGAGCTGTTTTTT. Its protein is CASSDSTDTGELFF.

The V call is TRBV5-1, the J call TRBJ2-3; 12 bases map to TRBD2. Looked up from germline, CDR1 is SGHRS and CDR2 is YFSETQ. Losses at the gene ends were 4 bases for V and 2 bases for J; bases not matched to a gene: 5. The CDR3 consists of 16 residues. CDR3 amino acids: CASSVPSGGDTDTQYF. DNA of the CDR3: TGCGCCAGCAGCGTCCCTAGCGGGGGGGACACAGATACGCAGTATTTT. The full variable domain, completed using reference TRBV5-1 and TRBJ2-3, is KAGVTQTPRYLIKTRGQQVTLSCSPISGHRSVSWYQQTPGQGLQFLFEYFSETQRNKGNFPGRFSGRQFSNSRSEMNVSTLELGDSALYLCASSVPSGGDTDTQYFGPGTRLTVL.

The rearrangement joins TRBV2 to TRBJ2-7; the D gene is possibly TRBD1 (6 bases). The germline CDR1 and CDR2 sequences are SNHLY and FYNNEI. The V end lost 7 bases, the J end lost 5 bases, and 12 bases lay between the germline ends. The length of the CDR3 is 12 residues. DNA for the CDR3: TGTGCCAGCAACAGGGTTGATAACGAGCAGTACTTC. It translates to CASNRVDNEQYF.

V is TRBV7-2 and J is TRBJ1-6, with 7 bases aligning to TRBD1. The J segment lost 11 bases and the V segment lost 1 base, leaving 5 bases of the junction unmatched. Germline V gives CDR1 SGHTA, CDR2 FQGNSA. The CDR3 is 14 amino acids. The CDR3 DNA sequence: TGTGCCAGCAGCTTAGTAGGCAGGGGGGCACCCCTCCACTTT. Translation gives CASSLVGRGAPLHF.

This chain joins TRBV11-3 and TRBJ1-3, with D hard to call. V gave up 6 bases and J gave up 2 bases, with 5 bases separating them. The germline gives CDR1 SGHNT, CDR2 YENEEA. There are 12 residues in the CDR3. For the CDR3, the DNA is TGTGCCAGCAGAAGCCCTGGAAACACCATATATTTT. Encoded protein: CASRSPGNTIYF.

V gene TRBV10-2 combines with J gene TRBJ1-2; no clear D gene. The V end lost 6 bases, the J end lost 8 bases, and 19 bases lay between the germline ends. The CDR3 has 14 amino acids. CDR1 and CDR2 (germline): WSHSY, SAAADI. CDR3 in amino acids: CASSAGSLVGGYTF. CDR3 nucleotides: TGCGCCAGCAGCGCGGGATCTCTTGTGGGAGGCTACACCTTC.

The CDR3 DNA follows: TGTGCCAGCTCACCAGGTAACAGGGGGCTGAACACTGAAGCTTTCTTT. This gives the protein CASSPGNRGLNTEAFF. This sequence joins TRBV18 and TRBJ1-1; 9 positions agree with TRBD1. Germline CDR1 reads KGHSH; CDR2 reads LQKENI. Trimming took 2 bases from V and 0 from J; bases not matched to a gene: 4. CDR3 length equals 16 residues.

V and J are TRBV12-5 and TRBJ1-6; 9 positions match TRBD1. The ends lost 5 bases at V and 14 bases at J; junction bases unmatched: 10. This CDR3 has 14 amino acids. The germline CDR1 and CDR2 sequences are LGHNT and FRNRAP. The CDR3 sequence: CASGQQGAIGTLHF. The CDR3, as DNA: TGTGCTAGTGGTCAACAGGGGGCGATCGGCACCCTCCACTTT.

The CDR3 nucleotides are TGTGCCAGCAGCGGGACTTCTACCTACAATGAGCAGTTCTTC. It codes for CASSGTSTYNEQFF. The chain links TRBV3-1 (or the pseudogene TRBV3-2) to TRBJ2-1; D might be TRBD2 (6 bases). Germline loops: CDR1 LGHDT, CDR2 YNNKEL (reference sequence). V was pared by 5 bases and J by 2 bases, with 10 bases between. This CDR3 region has 14 residues.

The CDR3 coding sequence is TGTGCCAGCAGCTATTCGTATGGCGGGGGGCCGACCTACGAGCAGTACTTC. It translates to CASSYSYGGGPTYEQYF. The J gene is TRBJ2-7, the V gene TRBV13, with 8 bases that match TRBD2. The germline gives CDR1 PRHDT, CDR2 FYEKMQ (reference sequence). V was clipped by 4 bases and J by 2 bases; unmatched bases: 13. This CDR3 region has 17 residues.

The V gene is TRBV5-6, the J gene TRBJ2-1; a weak D match, TRBD2 (6 bases). V lost 3 bases to trimming and J lost 7 bases, with 14 bases between them. Per the germline V gene, CDR1 is SGHDT and CDR2 is YYEEEE. CDR3 size: 14 residues. CDR3 region: CASSSRDWHNEQFF. Here the CDR3 DNA reads TGTGCCAGCAGCTCCCGGGACTGGCATAATGAGCAGTTCTTC.

The chain carries TRBV14 and TRBJ1-3; no definite D call. The CDR3 runs 13 residues. CDR1 is SGHDN, CDR2 FVKESK, per germline. The V gene lost 4 bases and the J gene lost 3 bases, with 7 bases spanning the gap. CDR3 DNA sequence: TGTGCCAGCAGCCCCCAAAATGGAAACACCATATATTTT. It encodes CASSPQNGNTIYF.

V is TRBV24-1 and J is TRBJ2-2; 9 bases are a match to TRBD1. After removal of 3 bases from V and 3 bases from J, the junction contained 4 bases not matched to a gene. CDR3 length equals 16 residues. CDR1 KGHDR and CDR2 SFDVKD come from the germline V gene. CDR3: CATSDPRQGDTGELFF. The DNA of the CDR3 is TGTGCCACCAGTGATCCGAGACAGGGGGACACCGGGGAGCTGTTTTTT.

This clone is a singleton in its sample. The V gene is TRBV10-3, the J gene TRBJ2-5; TRBD1 might be the D (6 bases). The CDR3 runs to 13 residues. Trimming pared 6 bases from V and 3 bases from J, leaving 11 bases between. Germline CDR1 reads ENHRY; CDR2 reads SYGVKD. This chain's CDR3 is CAISGQSKETQYF. CDR3 sequence (DNA): TGTGCCATCAGCGGACAGAGTAAAGAGACCCAGTACTTC.

This rearrangement joins TRBV5-1 to TRBJ1-1; 9 bases match TRBD1. From germline, CDR1 is SGHRS and CDR2 YFSETQ. This CDR3 is built from 15 residues. V was clipped by 5 bases and J by 5 bases; unmatched bases: 10. CDR3 nucleotides: TGCGCCAGCAGATGGACAGGGGAAACGGATACTGAAGCTTTCTTT. Translated, it gives CASRWTGETDTEAFF.

This clone was counted once. The chain couples TRBV11-2 to TRBJ2-2; 11 bases match TRBD1. Unmatched junction bases numbered 6, after V lost 8 bases and J lost 7 bases. Germline V gene sequence: CDR1 SGHAT, CDR2 FQNNGV. The CDR3 is made up of 14 amino acids. The CDR3 nucleotides are TGTGCCAGCGGGGACAGGGGGAATAGCGGGGAGCTGTTTTTT. Translated, it gives CASGDRGNSGELFF.

V usage is TRBV18 and J usage is TRBJ1-2; D gene unclear. Between the trimmed V and J ends, which lost 3 bases and 3 bases, there was a span of 8 bases. This CDR3 comprises 13 residues. Germline loops: CDR1 KGHSH, CDR2 LQKENI. This CDR3 reads CASSPDGDYGYTF. In DNA form, the CDR3 reads TGTGCCAGCTCACCCGACGGGGACTATGGCTACACCTTC.

This rearrangement joins TRBV6-5 to TRBJ2-3, with D possibly TRBD2 on 5 matching bases. V was trimmed by 4 bases and J by 2 bases, leaving 16 bases between them. This CDR3 comprises 16 residues. The V gene's germline CDR1 is MNHEY and CDR2 SVGAGI. The CDR3 is CASSSESGYYTDTQYF. The CDR3 DNA sequence: TGTGCCAGCAGTTCAGAAAGCGGATACTACACAGATACGCAGTATTTT.

This rearrangement joins TRBV5-6 to TRBJ2-1; no reliable D call. The CDR3 runs 11 residues. CDR1 is SGHDT, CDR2 YYEEEE, per germline. Trimming removed 4 bases from V and 3 bases from J, with 2 bases in between. The CDR3 protein is CASSLYNEQFF. CDR3 nucleotides: TGTGCCAGCAGCCTCTACAATGAGCAGTTCTTC.

The V gene is TRBV7-9, the J gene TRBJ2-3, with TRBD2 matching over 14 bases. CDR3 length equals 16 residues. The germline V gene has CDR1 SEHNR and CDR2 FQNEAQ (reference sequence). J gave up 6 bases and V 1 base, and 3 bases lay outside the gene matches. The CDR3 spells CASSLGTSGRPDTQYF. The DNA for the CDR3 is TGTGCCAGCAGCTTAGGGACTAGCGGGAGGCCCGATACGCAGTATTTT.

The chain links TRBV7-9 to TRBJ1-1; D is uncertain. The length of the CDR3 is 13 residues. In germline, CDR1 is SEHNR, CDR2 FQNEAQ (reference sequence). V was trimmed by 5 bases and J by 5 bases, leaving 12 bases between them. The CDR3: CASSPRTYTEAFF. For the CDR3, the DNA is TGTGCCAGCAGCCCGCGGACTTATACTGAAGCTTTCTTT.

This rearrangement joins TRBV11-3 to TRBJ2-2; 9 bases align to TRBD1. Germline V gene sequence: CDR1 SGHNT, CDR2 YENEEA. Trimming at V came to 5 bases and at J to 3 bases, leaving 7 bases not matched to a gene. The CDR3 totals 16 residues. This CDR3 is CASSPSGQGYTGELFF. CDR3 nucleotide sequence: TGTGCCAGCAGCCCTTCGGGACAGGGCTACACCGGGGAGCTGTTTTTT.